The TCR beta chain described here comes from a study of blood T cell repertoires in COVID-19. On the study more broadly: Samples came from the United States, Italy and Spain, spanning acute and convalescent COVID-19. The cDNA or gDNA used as material had been derived from T cells, B-cell-depleted T cells, or PBMCs.

In the original analysis: Scientists estimated how many nucleated cells there were by amplifying reference gene primers. Clones were sequenced by immunoSEQ multiplex PCR, and TCRdb holds only the in-frame ones, with some missing. The V and J calls and clone size were taken over from that table, and D and trimming were inferred from the DNA. The table records more than 35,000 clones, approximately 91% of them present only once. CDR3 size: 16 residues. The source of this sequence is a man in his sixties or seventies with active COVID-19. J is TRBJ2-3 and V is TRBV21-1; TRBD2, the table's D call, was not compared with the DNA. TRBV21-1 is reported as a pseudogene. Sequencing was performed on peripheral blood. The CDR3 region is CASSEGDCDSTDTQYF. The CDR3 nucleotides read TGTGCCAGCAGCGAGGGTGATTGCGACAGCACAGATACGCAGTATTTT.